This entry concerns a single T cell receptor (beta chain). This entry belongs to a study of CD8+ T cells in alopecia areata. Study-wide context: Treated patients received oral tofacitinib, 5 to 10 mg twice daily.

J lost 6 bases, V lost 0 bases, and 14 bases had no gene match. The CDR3 is made up of 18 amino acids. In germline, CDR1 is MGHRA, CDR2 YSYEKL. Collected material from alopecia areata patients comprised lesional scalp punch biopsies and peripheral blood. Extracted RNA was reverse transcribed into cDNA, the sequencing template. Method: immunoSEQ multiplex PCR; TCRdb's copy keeps in-frame clones and lacks some. Among around 15,000 clones listed, about three fifths were seen once. This receptor was identified in a human donor with alopecia areata. The gene calls are TRBV4-1 and TRBJ2-1; 7 bases are a match to TRBD2. The specimen sequenced was skin. CDR3 protein: CASSQDRPGLWGGNEQFF. For the CDR3, the DNA is TGCGCCAGCAGCCAAGACCGTCCGGGACTATGGGGCGGCAATGAGCAGTTCTTC.